What follows is one TCR beta chain and its context. This receptor's antigen is unknown. Within one base of it there is no much larger clone, and no base qualities were kept. The data are from a study of blood T cell repertoires in COVID-19 (dated by TCRdb to 2018 to 2020). Study-wide context: Samples covering the acute and convalescent phases of COVID-19 were provided by collaborators in the United States, Italy and Spain. Subjects who had been exposed to COVID-19, were actively infected with it, or had recovered from it provided the deeply sampled blood TCRbeta repertoires that made up the dataset. Nearly every sample came with metadata listing a de-identified subject ID, COVID-19 status, age in years and sex. Where available, HLA class I and class II types were obtained from metadata supplied by the sample provider rather than from assay-based typing. The prospective study material was composed of cDNA or gDNA derived from T cells, B-cell-depleted T cells, or PBMCs. Samples were obtained from the ongoing ImmuneRACE study (first 160 participants) and from 1,254 subjects provided by 6 global collaborators. A freely available public database, intended as a resource for researchers studying the immune response to SARS-CoV-2, is where the repertoires were released.

TCRbeta CDR3 regions were amplified from genomic DNA using the immunoSEQ Assay, a bias-controlled multiplex PCR. Regarding the original processing steps: The number of nucleated cells in each sample was estimated from the amplification of reference gene primers within the assay. Sequence reads were collapsed and filtered to measure the absolute abundance of every unique TCRbeta CDR3 rearrangement. For each sample, productive Simpson clonality was calculated by taking the square root of Simpson's diversity index across productive rearrangements. TCRdb stores this immuneACCESS table with in-frame sequences only. Part of the clones is absent; in the studies checked, under half of the shortfall reflects unresolved V genes, and no reason is known for the rest. D and trimming come from the DNA, and the V and J calls and clone size come from that table. The sample profile shows roughly 120,000 clones; 75% to 80% of them were found once. The ten largest clones capture 6.5% to 9% of the sample.

Including cysteine and phenylalanine, the CDR3 has 13 amino acids. The only DNA kept is the CDR3, 39 bases in frame from the first base. The trim is 3 bases for V and 5 bases for J, with a gap of 11 bases between the germline ends. From the germline V gene (reference sequence), CDR1 is DFQATT and CDR2 is SNEGSKA. Study-wide conclusions, independent of this receptor: Clinical and demographic metadata were provided uncurated, with the amount varying by source and participant.

Each collaborating institution followed its own protocols to collect whole blood in K2EDTA tubes. For TCRbeta analysis, collaborators shipped samples as frozen whole blood, isolated PBMCs, or DNA extracted from either of those sample types. This clonotype originated in a human donor in a cohort sampled during active COVID-19. The chain uses TRBV20-1 and TRBJ1-5, with TRBD1 as a weak D call on 5 bases. Sequences were obtained from peripheral blood. The CDR3 corresponds to CSASGAEHQPQHF. The sequenced DNA is TGCAGTGCTAGTGGGGCAGAACATCAGCCCCAGCATTTT.